The entry below describes one T cell receptor beta chain. What this receptor recognizes is not known. No much larger clonotype is one base removed from it; base qualities were not supplied. Read against the paper, the sample's time point label means: cycle 4 day 1 (C4D1), after five to seven weeks of nivolumab. Every trial patient had relapsed after autologous stem cell transplantation, and cohorts A, B and C differed in prior brentuximab vedotin exposure. CD4+ T cells were purified from thawed PBMCs by magnetic negative selection with a Miltenyi CD4+ T cell isolation kit. A total of around 59 patients with relapsed/refractory classical Hodgkin lymphoma made up the trial cohort, and each patient's best overall response was complete response, partial response or progressive disease. In the multi-cohort phase II CheckMate 205 trial, trial patients received single-agent nivolumab. Best overall response was determined by an independent review committee according to the 2007 International Working Group response criteria. Trial PBMCs were collected just before the start of nivolumab (C1D1) and during therapy at cycle 2 day 1 and cycle 4 day 1. Peripheral blood was collected in 8 mL Vacutainer Cell Preparation Tubes, from which PBMCs were isolated by centrifugation and then cryopreserved. Purified CD4+ and CD8+ fractions were prepared only for cases in which an additional PBMC sample was available. Magnetically labelled cells were removed on LS columns in a quadroMACS separator, and the flow-through was collected as the purified fraction.

V is clipped by 5 bases and J by 4 bases, and the sequence between their germline boundaries is 24 bases long. In the germline V gene, CDR1 corresponds to SGHVS and CDR2 to FNYEAQ. Counted from cysteine to phenylalanine, this CDR3 has 18 amino acids. Only the CDR3 DNA is retained, 54 bases long and in frame from the first base. This sample stems from a study of PD-1 blockade in classical Hodgkin lymphoma (dated by TCRdb to 2019 to 2021). Background on the whole study: Nivolumab dosing was 3 mg/kg intravenously every 2 weeks, continuing until either disease progression or unacceptable toxicity. The study used CyTOF and TCR beta sequencing to define a peripheral blood immune signature of response to PD-1 blockade in classical Hodgkin lymphoma.

Genomic DNA was isolated using the Qiagen DNeasy kit from unsorted PBMCs as well as from negatively selected CD4+ and CD8+ fractions. TCR beta CDR3 regions were subjected to amplification by immunoSEQ multiplex PCR with primers that anneal to V and J segments. A synthetic immune receptor repertoire was used to minimize amplification bias, and any residual bias was removed computationally once sequencing was done. The study's own analysis went as follows. Repertoire diversity was quantified as the Shannon entropy index using custom Python scripts. Unsorted, CD4+ and CD8+ repertoires were analyzed separately, except in combined analyses where CD4+ and CD8+ sequences were merged in silico. Clonal expansion was defined as at least a 2-fold frequency increase after treatment relative to C1D1, with a pseudocount of 0.5 for undetected baseline clones. Clones with 0 or 1 copy at C1D1 were classified as singleton clones, and clones with 2 or more copies were classified as non-singleton clones. By matching protein sequences in sorted samples from the same patient, clones expanded in unsorted samples were annotated as CD4+, CD8+ or unknown. Wilcoxon tests on paired samples were used to test diversity changes from C1D1 to C4D1. As stored in TCRdb, this immuneACCESS dataset retains in-frame rearrangements with V and J assigned. A fraction of the clones does not appear; measured against another copy, unresolved V genes explain less than half of the discrepancy, and the remainder lacks a known reason. V, J and clone size reflect that table, while D and trimming were determined from the DNA. Across this sample there are tens of thousands of clones, with roughly 86% seen only once. Roughly 0.43% of the sample goes to the ten largest clones.

The full study reports these points: Among trial patients, those achieving complete response had baseline diversity similar to that of newly diagnosed patients, while diversity was significantly lower in partial responders and progressors. A significant rise by C4D1 was seen in CD4+ but not CD8+ TCR diversity (p=0.0027 vs p=0.16), with the rise being most apparent in complete responders (p=0.02). Lower diversity was seen in patients whose nivolumab began less than 1 year after ASCT, and these patients were left out of later analyses so that immune reconstitution would not confound the results. Only a single clinical trial cohort was studied, and what caused the repertoire differences, possibly disease activity or prior therapy, remained undefined. Baseline TCR diversity was reported as lower in newly diagnosed patients than in healthy donors, and lower still in relapsed/refractory patients.

The sequence links TRBV7-6 to TRBJ2-1; the D gene could be TRBD1 or TRBD2, each one agreeing over 5 bases. The sequence came from a human donor with classical Hodgkin lymphoma. The sample here was CD4+ T cells from blood, taken before the fourth cycle of nivolumab. The DNA sequence is given as TGTGCCAGCAGCACATACCCCGGGACCAGTCAATGGTACAATGAGCAGTTCTTC. Translation gives CASSTYPGTSQWYNEQFF. Here the CDR3 is joined to the reference TRBV7-6 and TRBJ2-1 genes, and the full variable domain is: GAGVSQSPRYKVTKRGQDVALRCDPISGHVSLYWYRQALGQGPEFLTYFNYEAQQDKSGLPNDRFSAERPEGSISTLTIQRTEQRDSAMYRCASSTYPGTSQWYNEQFFGPGTRLTVL.